The rows below give T cell receptor beta chains drawn from one sample of a study of vaccination and CD4 T cells after COVID-19. The antigens for these receptors are not known. TCRdb re-derived calls from the PCR reads in MiXCR, one entry per CDR3 protein. The sample shows approximately 10,000 distinct CDR3 sequences, over 50% of them seen only once. The sample taken for sequencing was CD4+ T cells from blood, cultured in vitro. The receptor set was obtained from a human donor who had recovered from COVID-19. Both conserved end residues are part of each CDR3. The D gene is left open where the match is weak. The size field is filled for only some rows; it gives once, few, many or a size class.

D: TRBD2
J: TRBJ2-1
V: TRBV30
size: -
CDR3: CAWSVLRTSGRAVSYNEQFF
DNA: TGTGCCTGGAGTGTACTAAGGACTAGCGGGAGGGCCGTCTCCTACAATGAGCAGTTCTTC

D: -
J: TRBJ2-2
V: TRBV11-3
size: -
CDR3: CASSPSRTGELFF
DNA: TGTGCCAGCAGCCCCTCCCGCACCGGGGAGCTGTTTTTT

D: -
J: TRBJ2-5
V: TRBV20-1
size: few
CDR3: CSASQGSQTQYF
DNA: TGCAGTGCTAGTCAGGGTAGCCAGACCCAGTACTTC

D: -
J: TRBJ2-2
V: TRBV7-2
size: once
CDR3: CASSLVRGGGELFF
DNA: TGTGCCAGCAGCTTAGTTCGGGGAGGCGGGGAGCTGTTTTTT

D: TRBD2
J: TRBJ2-5
V: TRBV5-4
size: -
CDR3: CASSSDGRAGDQYF
DNA: TGTGCCAGCAGCTCCGACGGGAGGGCGGGGGACCAGTACTTC

D: TRBD1
J: TRBJ2-3
V: TRBV11-2
size: -
CDR3: CASSARQGRYTDTQYF
DNA: TGTGCCAGCAGCGCGCGACAGGGTCGGTACACAGATACGCAGTATTTT

D: TRBD2
J: TRBJ2-2
V: TRBV10-1
size: few
CDR3: CASGTSGTGAGELFF
DNA: TGCGCCAGCGGGACTAGCGGGACGGGGGCCGGGGAGCTGTTTTTT

D: -
J: TRBJ2-4
V: TRBV27
size: few
CDR3: CASSLTWPEGLQYF
DNA: TGTGCCAGCAGTTTAACATGGCCCGAGGGCCTTCAGTACTTC

D: -
J: TRBJ1-5
V: TRBV28
size: medium-sized
CDR3: CASSSGKPQHF
DNA: TGTGCCAGCAGTTCGGGGAAGCCCCAGCATTTT

D: -
J: TRBJ1-6
V: TRBV6-1
size: -
CDR3: CASSSQDQTSYNSPLHF
DNA: TGTGCCAGCAGCTCACAAGACCAAACGTCTTATAATTCACCCCTCCACTTT

D: -
J: TRBJ2-1
V: TRBV28
size: -
CDR3: CASTRAGALNNEQFF
DNA: TGTGCCAGCACTCGAGCGGGCGCACTCAACAATGAGCAGTTCTTC

D: TRBD2
J: TRBJ2-7
V: TRBV2
size: -
CDR3: CASIPQTSGINYEQYF
DNA: TGTGCCAGCATACCCCAGACTAGCGGGATAAATTACGAGCAGTACTTC

D: -
J: TRBJ2-1
V: TRBV20-1
size: once
CDR3: CSARSGTLTYNEQFF
DNA: TGCAGTGCCAGATCCGGGACTCTCACCTACAATGAGCAGTTCTTC

D: TRBD1
J: TRBJ1-2
V: TRBV6-5
size: -
CDR3: CASSYPGQGFNYGYTF
DNA: TGTGCCAGCAGTTACCCGGGACAGGGCTTTAACTATGGCTACACCTTC